Shown below are 27 T cell receptor beta chains from a single sample sequenced in a study of cytomegalovirus exposure and HLA in healthy donors. PCR involved 60 Vbeta and 13 Jbeta primers. The protocol was immunoSEQ multiplex PCR, while the TCRdb copy is restricted to in-frame clones and leaves out a portion. The sample has 100,000 to 150,000 clones; 60% to 75% are singletons. Material: PBMCs. The receptors shown here come from a woman aged 40 to 49 in good health and CMV-seropositive.

The V and J genes are TRBV28 and TRBJ2-3; the D gene is possibly TRBD2 (7 bases). V lost 5 bases to trimming and J lost 3 bases, with 15 bases between them. This CDR3 is 15 amino acids long. Germline V CDR1 and CDR2: MDHEN, SYDVKM. The CDR3 is CASSERGRATDTQYF. DNA of the CDR3: TGTGCCAGCAGTGAAAGGGGGAGGGCGACAGATACGCAGTATTTT.

This clone was seen more than once but under ten times. The rearrangement joins TRBV27 to TRBJ2-7, with D maybe TRBD1 (5 bases). CDR3 length: 14 amino acids. The germline V gene has CDR1 MNHEY and CDR2 SMNVEV (reference sequence). The V gene lost 4 bases and the J gene lost 5 bases, with 15 bases spanning the gap. The CDR3 coding sequence is TGTGCCAGCAGTTCAACCAGGGTTGTCAACGAGCAGTACTTC. This encodes CASSSTRVVNEQYF.

In its sample, this clone was seen a few times. The chain recombines TRBV18 with TRBJ2-3; TRBD2 might be the D (5 bases). Trimming took off 3 bases at V and 5 bases at J, with 15 bases between the two ends. The CDR3 length is 15 residues. Germline V gene lookup returns CDR1 KGHSH and CDR2 LQKENI. CDR3 amino acids: CASSPRSGVQDTQYF. CDR3 coding DNA: TGTGCCAGCTCACCCCGGAGCGGAGTCCAAGATACGCAGTATTTT.

The CDR3 DNA follows: TGTGCCTACGCAAGCGGTACACTGAACACTGAAGCTTTCTTT. This codes for CAYASGTLNTEAFF. The chain carries TRBV2 and TRBJ1-1; no clear D. V gave up 11 bases and J gave up 0 bases, with 16 bases separating them. This CDR3 region has 14 residues. The germline CDR1 and CDR2 sequences are SNHLY and FYNNEI. The variable domain in full, with the rest retrieved from reference TRBV2 and TRBJ1-1, is EPEVTQTPSHQVTQMGQEVILRCVPISNHLYFYWYRQILGQKVEFLVSFYNNEISEKSEIFDDQFSVERPDGSNFTLKIRSTKLEDSAMYFCAYASGTLNTEAFFGQGTRLTVV.

The rearrangement uses TRBV30 and TRBJ1-2; no reliable D call. The CDR3 spans 14 residues. V dropped 4 bases and J dropped 4 bases, with 16 bases sitting between them. The germline gives CDR1 GTSNPN, CDR2 SVGIG (reference sequence). CDR3 DNA: TGTGCCTGGACCCACGTAAAGAGAAGCTATGGCTACACCTTC. Translating it yields CAWTHVKRSYGYTF. Filled out from reference TRBV30 and TRBJ1-2, the complete variable domain reads SQTIHQWPATLVQPVGSPLSLECTVEGTSNPNLYWYRQAAGRGLQLLFYSVGIGQISSEVPQNLSASRPQDRQFILSSKKLLLSDSGFYLCAWTHVKRSYGYTFGSGTRLTVV.

The chain employs TRBV5-1 and TRBJ2-5, with D unresolved. Germline V gene sequence: CDR1 SGHRS, CDR2 YFSETQ. The V end was cut by 0 bases, the J end by 3 bases, with 6 bases between. The CDR3 has 13 residues. CDR3 sequence: CASSLVAEETQYF. As DNA, the CDR3 is TGCGCCAGCAGCTTGGTTGCGGAAGAGACCCAGTACTTC.

The chain carries TRBV10-3 and TRBJ1-1, with 7 bases matching TRBD1. The CDR3 consists of 13 residues. Trimming cost V 4 bases and J 10 bases; bases outside gene matches: 9. The germline V gene has CDR1 ENHRY and CDR2 SYGVKD. The DNA of the CDR3 is TGTGCCATCAGTGTTCAGGGGGATGCAGGAGCTTTCTTT. Translation: CAISVQGDAGAFF.

The chain joins TRBV7-9 to TRBJ2-1; 13 bases are a match to TRBD2. This CDR3 is 17 amino acids long. V shed 6 bases and J 2 bases; nucleotides not matched to a gene: 7. The germline V gene has CDR1 SEHNR and CDR2 FQNEAQ (reference sequence). CDR3 protein: CASRLPGTSGTYNEQFF. DNA for the CDR3: TGTGCCAGCAGACTTCCCGGGACTAGCGGGACCTACAATGAGCAGTTCTTC.

This CDR3 reads CASSPRGGLMNTEAFF. The CDR3 DNA sequence: TGTGCCAGCTCACCACGCGGCGGTTTGATGAACACTGAAGCTTTCTTT. V and J are TRBV18 and TRBJ1-1; D call uncertain. Germline CDR1 KGHSH, CDR2 LQKENI. This CDR3 comprises 16 residues. Deletions cut 1 base from V and 0 bases from J, with 12 bases between. Based on the CDR3 plus reference TRBV18 and TRBJ1-1, the full variable domain is NAGVMQNPRHLVRRRGQEARLRCSPMKGHSHVYWYRQLPEEGLKFMVYLQKENIIDESGMPKERFSAEFPKEGPSILRIQQVVRGDSAAYFCASSPRGGLMNTEAFFGQGTRLTVV.

The chain combines TRBV4-3 with TRBJ2-3; D is ambiguous. Trimming stripped 3 bases from V and 2 bases from J, with 12 bases between. Germline-derived CDR1 and CDR2 are LGHNA and YSLEER. This CDR3 region has 15 residues. Here the CDR3 reads CASSQGPFPTDTQYF. As DNA, the CDR3 is TGCGCCAGCAGCCAGGGCCCTTTTCCCACAGATACGCAGTATTTT.

The rearrangement uses TRBV4-1 and TRBJ1-5; TRBD1 is a possible D gene (5 bases). The germline gives CDR1 MGHRA, CDR2 YSYEKL. There are 14 residues in the CDR3. Deletions cut 0 bases from V and 11 bases from J, with 14 bases between. Here the CDR3 DNA reads TGCGCCAGCAGCCAAGAAAGGGGACTTGATACCCAGCATTTT. It yields the protein CASSQERGLDTQHF.

The J gene is TRBJ1-5, the V gene TRBV18, with D tentatively TRBD1 (6 bases). Germline assignment: CDR1 KGHSH and CDR2 LQKENI. Trimming cost V 2 bases and J 3 bases, with 11 bases left between them. This CDR3 spans 15 amino acids. The CDR3: CASSPATGFNQPQHF. CDR3 bases: TGTGCCAGCTCACCAGCGACAGGTTTCAATCAGCCCCAGCATTTT.

V is TRBV10-3 and J is TRBJ2-7; TRBD1 is a possible D gene (5 bases). Trimming took off 5 bases at V and 2 bases at J, with 13 bases between the two ends. The germline V gene encodes CDR1 ENHRY and CDR2 SYGVKD. The CDR3 sequence is 14 residues long. The CDR3 nucleotides read TGTGCCATCAGTTCAGGGCAAATCCCCTACGAGCAGTACTTC. It specifies CAISSGQIPYEQYF.

J is TRBJ2-7 and V is TRBV6-6, with 7 nucleotides matching TRBD2. The CDR3 is 15 amino acids. V gave up 6 bases and J gave up 0 bases; unmatched junction bases: 8. CDR1 MNHNY and CDR2 SVGAGI come from the germline V gene (reference sequence). For the CDR3, the DNA is TGTGCCAGCAGGGGGCAGCGGGACCCCTCCTACGAGCAGTACTTC. Residues: CASRGQRDPSYEQYF.

This chain links TRBV7-8 with TRBJ2-7, with TRBD2 matching 14 bases. The length of the CDR3 is 15 residues. Germline CDR1 is SGHVS and CDR2 is FQNEAQ. V was pared by 5 bases and J by 6 bases, with 6 bases of the junction left unmatched. CDR3 protein: CASSQGTSGRREQYF. The CDR3 DNA reads as TGTGCCAGCAGCCAAGGGACTAGCGGGAGACGCGAGCAGTACTTC.

V usage is TRBV9 and J usage is TRBJ2-7; 9 bases are a match to TRBD2. The CDR3 loop spans 15 amino acids. V was pared by 0 bases and J by 3 bases, with 4 bases of the junction left unmatched. Germline V CDR1 and CDR2: SGDLS, YYNGEE. The CDR3 DNA is TGTGCCAGCAGCGTAGCTAGCGGGACGATCTACGAGCAGTACTTC. Translating gives CASSVASGTIYEQYF.

This clone was observed a handful of times. The genes are TRBV7-2 and TRBJ1-2; 7 nucleotides agree with TRBD1. CDR3 length: 14 residues. CDR1 and CDR2 from the germline V gene are SGHTA and FQGNSA. V shed 5 bases, J shed 0 bases, and the junction held 3 bases outside the gene matches. The CDR3 DNA reads as TGTGCCAGCAGCCTGACAGGGACTAACTATGGCTACACCTTC. Residues: CASSLTGTNYGYTF.

This clone was found once. The chain has TRBV6-1 and TRBJ1-2; D is ambiguous. Germline assignment: CDR1 MNHNS and CDR2 SASEGT. This CDR3 region has 11 residues. V was cut by 7 bases and J by 0 bases, with 3 bases left in between. CDR3 in DNA: TGTGCCAGCACAACTAACTATGGCTACACCTTC. It translates to CASTTNYGYTF.

This clone appeared a few times. The chain joins TRBV19 to TRBJ1-5; possibly TRBD1 for D (5 bases). V was clipped by 0 bases and J by 5 bases, with 5 bases between them. CDR3 length equals 13 residues. Germline V gene data show CDR1 as LNHDA and CDR2 as SQIVND (reference sequence). Here the CDR3 reads CASSIDRDQPQHF. The CDR3, as DNA: TGTGCCAGTAGTATAGACAGGGATCAGCCCCAGCATTTT.

This clone was seen once. V and J are TRBV9 and TRBJ2-7, with D perhaps matching TRBD1 (6 bases). This CDR3 region has 14 residues. The V end lost 0 bases, the J end lost 2 bases, and 9 bases lay between the germline ends. Germline CDR1 and CDR2: SGDLS and YYNGEE. This CDR3 reads CASSVGQGTYEQYF. DNA of the CDR3: TGTGCCAGCAGCGTAGGGCAGGGGACCTACGAGCAGTACTTC.

CDR3 in amino acids: CASSQNAGQYNTEAFF. The DNA for the CDR3 is TGTGCCAGCAGCCAAAACGCGGGGCAGTATAACACTGAAGCTTTCTTT. The chain recombines TRBV4-2 with TRBJ1-1; D perhaps matches TRBD1 (5 bases). The CDR3 is made up of 16 amino acids. V was clipped by 2 bases and J by 2 bases, with 15 bases between them. The germline gives CDR1 LGHNA, CDR2 YNFKEQ.

The chain employs TRBV7-6 and TRBJ2-1; 8 nucleotides agree with TRBD2. Germline-derived CDR1 and CDR2 are SGHVS and FNYEAQ. This CDR3 has 15 amino acids. After removal of 5 bases from V and 3 bases from J, the junction contained 6 bases not matched to a gene. The CDR3 DNA reads as TGTGCCAGCAGCCTGTCGACTAGCGACTACAATGAGCAGTTCTTC. Protein sequence: CASSLSTSDYNEQFF.

The V call is TRBV5-1, the J call TRBJ2-2; D is perhaps TRBD2 (5 bases). The length of the CDR3 is 14 residues. V was pared by 4 bases and J by 0 bases, with 7 bases between. CDR1 is SGHRS and CDR2 is YFSETQ in the germline V gene. CDR3: CASSREPNTGELFF. In DNA, the CDR3 is TGCGCCAGCAGCCGGGAACCGAACACCGGGGAGCTGTTTTTT.

This clone was picked up a small number of times. V and J are TRBV7-2 and TRBJ1-4, with 8 positions matching TRBD1. The CDR3 is made up of 15 amino acids. Germline V lookup: CDR1 SGHTA, CDR2 FQGNSA. V shed 5 bases, J shed 8 bases, and the junction held 10 bases outside the gene matches. This CDR3 is CASSPKTGVREKLFF. The CDR3, as DNA: TGTGCCAGCAGCCCAAAGACAGGGGTTCGCGAAAAACTGTTTTTT.

The gene calls are TRBV4-1 and TRBJ2-7; 7 bases are a match to TRBD2. Trimming cost V 1 base and J 1 base; bases outside gene matches: 4. The length of the CDR3 is 15 residues. Germline CDR1 reads MGHRA; CDR2 reads YSYEKL. CDR3 bases: TGCGCCAGCAGCCAAGGCGGGAGTAGGTCCTACGAGCAGTACTTC. Amino acids: CASSQGGSRSYEQYF.

This chain joins TRBV4-2 and TRBJ2-7; 7 bases align to TRBD1. The CDR3 extends over 14 amino acids. Germline V CDR1 and CDR2: LGHNA, YNFKEQ. V lost 1 base, J lost 3 bases, and 3 bases stayed unmatched. The CDR3 coding sequence is TGTGCCAGCAGCCAAGCGGGACAGAACTACGAGCAGTACTTC. Its translation: CASSQAGQNYEQYF.

The V gene is TRBV5-1, the J gene TRBJ2-3; 8 nucleotides match TRBD2. The V and J ends lost 0 bases and 1 base, in that order; junction bases with no gene match: 4. Germline values: CDR1 SGHRS, CDR2 YFSETQ. This CDR3 has 16 amino acids. CDR3 in amino acids: CASSLGLAKGTDTQYF. In DNA, the CDR3 is TGCGCCAGCAGCTTGGGACTAGCGAAAGGCACAGATACGCAGTATTTT.